This entry lists 32 T cell receptor beta chains sequenced from one sample in a study of shared clonotypes between healthy human individuals. Naive CD8 cells, CD45RO-negative and positively selected for CCR7, excluded terminally differentiated effector memory CD45RA+ cells. TCRdb's copy holds only in-frame clones and misses some; the assay was immunoSEQ multiplex PCR. This sample has around 2,000,000 clones, with about 95% found just once. Sequenced material: naive CD8+ T cells sorted from blood. The receptors come from a man aged 18 to 30 in good health.

V is TRBV5-1 and J is TRBJ2-1, with D uncertain. CDR3 length: 19 residues. Germline V gene data show CDR1 as SGHRS and CDR2 as YFSETQ. Trimming took off 0 bases at V and 1 base at J, with 20 bases between the two ends. CDR3 in amino acids: CASSLDGLDTEPSYNEQFF. CDR3 DNA: TGCGCCAGCAGCTTGGACGGTTTGGATACGGAGCCTTCCTACAATGAGCAGTTCTTC.

This chain uses TRBV5-5 with TRBJ2-2; D gene ambiguous. The length of the CDR3 is 14 residues. Trimming took off 1 base at V and 1 base at J, with 5 bases between the two ends. Germline values: CDR1 SGHKS, CDR2 YYEKEE (reference sequence). CDR3 DNA sequence: TGTGCCAGCAGCTTGCGACAGAACACCGGGGAGCTGTTTTTT. Its translation is CASSLRQNTGELFF.

This rearrangement joins TRBV2 to TRBJ2-7; possibly TRBD1 or TRBD2 for D (5 bases each). V lost 0 bases to trimming and J lost 3 bases, with 12 bases between them. This CDR3 spans 15 amino acids. Germline CDR1 reads SNHLY; CDR2 reads FYNNEI. For the CDR3, the DNA is TGTGCCAGCAGTGAAGCGCTAGGGGACGGCTACGAGCAGTACTTC. Translating gives CASSEALGDGYEQYF.

The rearrangement uses TRBV7-6 and TRBJ2-3; a possible D gene is TRBD1 (5 bases). Germline V gene sequence: CDR1 SGHVS, CDR2 FNYEAQ. Trimming shortened V by 5 bases and J by 4 bases, and 16 bases separated the two germline ends. The CDR3 consists of 15 residues. In nucleotides, the CDR3 is TGTGCCAGCAGCAGGGGTGGCGGCGACGCAGATACGCAGTATTTT. This sequence encodes CASSRGGGDADTQYF.

This rearrangement joins TRBV4-3 to TRBJ2-1; TRBD2 aligns across 9 bases. CDR1 LGHNA and CDR2 YSLEER come from the germline V gene. The CDR3 runs to 14 residues. After removal of 3 bases from V and 13 bases from J, the junction contained 10 bases not matched to a gene. The CDR3 DNA follows: TGCGCCAGCAGCCAGGTGGCGAGCGGGAGGAACCAGTTCTTC. Its protein product is CASSQVASGRNQFF.

A note on this clone: A junction boundary mismatches the germline segment, possibly from a read error. The rearrangement joins TRBV7-7 to TRBJ2-1; 7 positions agree with TRBD1. The germline V gene encodes CDR1 SSHAT and CDR2 FNYEAQ (reference sequence). The CDR3 covers 13 residues. CDR3 bases: TGTGCTAGCAGCTTAATGACAGGGAATGAGCAGTTCTTC. The encoded protein is CASSLMTGNEQFF.

Comments on this clone: The sample contains more than one DNA sequence encoding this CDR3. The V and J genes are TRBV15 and TRBJ2-7; D ambiguous. Trimming stripped 0 bases from V and 4 bases from J, with 7 bases between. The CDR3 totals 13 residues. Germline CDR1 LNHNV, CDR2 YYDKDF (reference sequence). The CDR3 protein is CATSRDSAYEQYF. The DNA for the CDR3 is TGTGCCACCAGCAGAGATTCCGCTTACGAGCAGTACTTC. Using reference TRBV15 and TRBJ2-7 for the parts outside the CDR3, the full variable domain is DAMVIQNPRYQVTQFGKPVTLSCSQTLNHNVMYWYQQKSSQAPKLLFHYYDKDFNNEADTPDNFQSRRPNTSFCFLDIRSPGLGDTAMYLCATSRDSAYEQYFGPGTRLTVT.

This rearrangement joins TRBV5-6 to TRBJ1-6, with TRBD1 identical over 7 bases. V gave up 3 bases and J gave up 9 bases; unmatched junction bases: 6. The CDR3 covers 14 residues. Germline loops: CDR1 SGHDT, CDR2 YYEEEE. The DNA of the CDR3 is TGTGCCAGCAGCTCTCAGGGGGTAAGTTCACCCCTCCACTTT. Translation: CASSSQGVSSPLHF.

The rearrangement links TRBV15 to TRBJ2-7; TRBD1 agrees at 7 bases. Unmatched junction bases numbered 5, after V lost 1 base and J lost 2 bases. This CDR3 region has 15 residues. Germline assignment: CDR1 LNHNV and CDR2 YYDKDF (reference sequence). The CDR3 sequence is CATSRGGQATYEQYF. CDR3 coding DNA: TGTGCCACCAGCAGAGGCGGACAGGCGACCTACGAGCAGTACTTC.

The chain combines TRBV5-6 with TRBJ2-7; D perhaps matches TRBD2 (6 bases). V was clipped by 4 bases and J by 5 bases, with 16 bases between them. The CDR3 contains 14 residues. CDR1 and CDR2 (germline): SGHDT, YYEEEE. The CDR3 DNA is TGTGCCAGCAGCCCGGAGGGAGGTAGCAACGAGCAGTACTTC. Encoded protein: CASSPEGGSNEQYF.

The CDR3 sequence is CASSSKPDGTDTQYF. In DNA, the CDR3 is TGTGCCAGCAGTTCCAAACCGGACGGCACAGATACGCAGTATTTT. The chain carries TRBV6-5 and TRBJ2-3; D gene uncertain. Germline-derived CDR1 and CDR2 are MNHEY and SVGAGI. Between the trimmed V and J ends, which lost 4 bases and 1 base, there was a span of 12 bases. The CDR3 is 15 residues long.

V usage is TRBV7-9 and J usage is TRBJ2-2; D tentatively fits TRBD1 or TRBD2 (5 bases each). The V gene lost 5 bases and the J gene lost 4 bases, with 17 bases spanning the gap. The CDR3 extends over 16 amino acids. Germline V gene sequence: CDR1 SEHNR, CDR2 FQNEAQ (reference sequence). The CDR3 DNA reads as TGTGCCAGCAGCCCCCCGAGGGCAGGGACCACCGGGGAGCTGTTTTTT. The encoded protein is CASSPPRAGTTGELFF.

The chain joins TRBV6-4 to TRBJ2-7; tentative D call: TRBD1 (5 bases). The CDR3 loop spans 9 amino acids. Germline values: CDR1 MRHNA, CDR2 SNTAGT. V dropped 7 bases and J dropped 12 bases, with 10 bases sitting between them. CDR3 protein: CASTGSRYF. CDR3 DNA sequence: TGTGCCAGCACAGGGTCTCGGTACTTC.

The rearrangement joins TRBV2 to TRBJ1-5; the match to TRBD1 covers 7 bases. V gave up 7 bases and J gave up 1 base; unmatched junction bases: 4. Germline CDR1 and CDR2: SNHLY and FYNNEI. This CDR3 has 14 amino acids. The CDR3 region has the DNA TGTGCCAGCAATACAGGGGAAAGCAATCAGCCCCAGCATTTT. The encoded protein is CASNTGESNQPQHF.

The V and J genes are TRBV4-2 and TRBJ1-6, with a weak D call TRBD1 (5 bases). The V end lost 3 bases, the J end lost 5 bases, and 14 bases lay between the germline ends. CDR1 and CDR2 from the germline V gene are LGHNA and YNFKEQ. The CDR3 runs to 16 residues. CDR3 sequence reads: CASSHSEAGNNSPLHF. The CDR3 nucleotides read TGTGCCAGCAGCCACTCCGAGGCAGGGAATAATTCACCCCTCCACTTT.

V is TRBV4-1 and J is TRBJ1-2; D ambiguous. Per germline, CDR1 MGHRA and CDR2 YSYEKL. Trimming shortened V by 1 base and J by 8 bases, and 14 bases separated the two germline ends. This CDR3 has 14 residues. CDR3 sequence: CASSQGSPSGGYTF. The CDR3 DNA is TGCGCCAGCAGCCAAGGGTCCCCCTCGGGAGGCTACACCTTC.

This clone was observed once. This rearrangement joins TRBV2 to TRBJ2-7, with D possibly called TRBD1 or TRBD2 (6 bases each). CDR1 SNHLY and CDR2 FYNNEI come from the germline V gene. V gave up 4 bases and J gave up 2 bases, with 12 bases separating them. The CDR3 runs 14 residues. CDR3 region: CASSGGATAYEQYF. The CDR3 region has the DNA TGTGCCAGCAGTGGGGGGGCGACGGCCTACGAGCAGTACTTC. The complete variable domain, with remaining parts taken from reference TRBV2 and TRBJ2-7, reads EPEVTQTPSHQVTQMGQEVILRCVPISNHLYFYWYRQILGQKVEFLVSFYNNEISEKSEIFDDQFSVERPDGSNFTLKIRSTKLEDSAMYFCASSGGATAYEQYFGPGTRLTVT.

The chain combines TRBV4-1 with TRBJ1-3; weak D call: TRBD1 (6 bases). The CDR3 totals 15 residues. Deletions cut 4 bases from V and 4 bases from J, with 14 bases between. Looked up from germline, CDR1 is MGHRA and CDR2 is YSYEKL. CDR3 bases: TGCGCCAGCAGCCGAGATAGTGACAGGGGAAACACCATATATTTT. This sequence encodes CASSRDSDRGNTIYF.

CDR3 amino acids: CASSYSTGAQIYGYTF. DNA of the CDR3: TGTGCCAGCAGTTACTCGACAGGGGCGCAAATCTATGGCTACACCTTC. V is TRBV6-5 and J is TRBJ1-2, with 8 bases fitting TRBD1. CDR1 is MNHEY and CDR2 is SVGAGI in the germline V gene. V was pared by 0 bases and J by 4 bases, with 7 bases of the junction left unmatched. The CDR3 is 16 residues long.

The gene calls are TRBV6-5 and TRBJ2-3, with D perhaps TRBD1 or TRBD2 (6 bases each). Germline V CDR1 and CDR2: MNHEY, SVGAGI. V was trimmed by 5 bases and J by 6 bases, leaving 9 bases between them. This CDR3 spans 12 amino acids. CDR3 region: CASSKGGDTQYF. CDR3 sequence (DNA): TGTGCCAGCAGTAAAGGGGGGGATACGCAGTATTTT.

This chain connects TRBV25-1 to TRBJ2-7, with 9 bases that match TRBD1. Germline V gene sequence: CDR1 MGHDK, CDR2 SYGVNS. The CDR3 sequence is 15 residues long. Trimming at V came to 3 bases and at J to 3 bases, leaving 6 bases not matched to a gene. The CDR3 DNA reads as TGTGCCAGCAGTGACCCCGGGACAGGGAACTACGAGCAGTACTTC. This codes for CASSDPGTGNYEQYF.

This clone was observed a single time. The chain joins TRBV6-5 to TRBJ2-2, with 7 bases fitting TRBD2. This CDR3 comprises 15 residues. Trimming took 2 bases from V and 7 from J; bases not matched to a gene: 7. The germline CDR1 and CDR2 sequences are MNHEY and SVGAGI. The chain's CDR3 is CASSYEGGPGGELFF. The CDR3 nucleotides are TGTGCCAGCAGTTACGAGGGAGGGCCCGGCGGGGAGCTGTTTTTT.

For this clone: Other DNA variants within this sample encode the same CDR3. The gene calls are TRBV4-3 and TRBJ2-7, with 9 bases aligning to TRBD2. The CDR3 extends over 15 amino acids. Per the germline V gene, CDR1 is LGHNA and CDR2 is YSLEER. V trimming: 0 bases; J trimming: 4 bases; junction bases outside the gene matches: 4. The CDR3 sequence: CASSQEGSGGYEQYF. The CDR3 DNA is TGCGCCAGCAGCCAAGAAGGTAGCGGGGGTTACGAGCAGTACTTC.

This clone was counted once. The chain employs TRBV13 and TRBJ2-1; D may match TRBD1 or TRBD2 (6 bases each). CDR1 PRHDT and CDR2 FYEKMQ come from the germline V gene (reference sequence). Trimming shortened V by 5 bases and J by 7 bases, and 12 bases separated the two germline ends. The CDR3 has 13 amino acids. As DNA, the CDR3 is TGTGCCAGCAGCCCCCGGGGGCGGAATGAGCAGTTCTTC. This gives the protein CASSPRGRNEQFF. Based on the CDR3 plus reference TRBV13 and TRBJ2-1, the full variable domain is AAGVIQSPRHLIKEKRETATLKCYPIPRHDTVYWYQQGPGQDPQFLISFYEKMQSDKGSIPDRFSAQQFSDYHSELNMSSLELGDSALYFCASSPRGRNEQFFGPGTRLTVL.

This rearrangement joins TRBV21-1 to TRBJ2-7; TRBD1 is the table's D call and was not checked against the DNA. TRBV21-1 is marked as a pseudogene. The CDR3 loop spans 13 amino acids. The CDR3 DNA sequence: TGTGCCAGCAGCAGCCGGGACAGAGGCGAGCAGTACTTC. Its translation is CASSSRDRGEQYF.

The rearrangement joins TRBV4-3 to TRBJ2-7; D uncertain. Trimming left V 1 base short and J 3 bases short, with 16 bases between. Germline V gene lookup returns CDR1 LGHNA and CDR2 YSLEER. The CDR3 has 16 residues. The CDR3 DNA reads as TGCGCCAGCAGCCAAGGCGCGGCCAAGCCTTTCTACGAGCAGTACTTC. Translated, it gives CASSQGAAKPFYEQYF.

This chain joins TRBV7-9 and TRBJ2-1; D remains ambiguous. V lost 5 bases, J lost 9 bases, and 11 bases lay in between. Germline V CDR1 and CDR2: SEHNR, FQNEAQ (reference sequence). The length of the CDR3 is 12 residues. This chain's CDR3 is CASSPDTIEQFF. In DNA form, the CDR3 reads TGTGCCAGCAGCCCCGACACGATTGAGCAGTTCTTC.

The J gene is TRBJ2-1, the V gene TRBV28, with D possibly being TRBD1 (6 bases). This CDR3 region has 14 residues. V lost 3 bases and J 6 bases, leaving 12 bases between the germline ends. Germline CDR1 is MDHEN and CDR2 is SYDVKM. The CDR3: CASSFLDSSNEQFF. The CDR3 region has the DNA TGTGCCAGCAGTTTTCTGGACAGTTCCAATGAGCAGTTCTTC.

J is TRBJ1-2 and V is TRBV5-6; unclear D gene. Trimming shortened V by 0 bases and J by 13 bases, and 13 bases separated the two germline ends. The germline V gene has CDR1 SGHDT and CDR2 YYEEEE. CDR3 size: 12 residues. Written as DNA, the CDR3 is TGTGCCAGCAGCTTGGGGGAATTGGTTTTCACCTTC. Protein: CASSLGELVFTF.

V and J are TRBV10-3 and TRBJ1-1; 12 nucleotides agree with TRBD1. Trimming took 6 bases from V and 5 from J; bases not matched to a gene: 7. This CDR3 has 15 amino acids. Germline loops: CDR1 ENHRY, CDR2 SYGVKD. The CDR3 DNA is TGTGCCATCAGAGGGGACAGGGGGCCGTGGACTGAAGCTTTCTTT. Its protein product is CAIRGDRGPWTEAFF.

The CDR3 region is CASSFLRGQGEKLFF. In DNA, the CDR3 is TGTGCCAGCAGTTTCCTCAGGGGGCAGGGTGAAAAACTGTTTTTT. The gene calls are TRBV27 and TRBJ1-4; 8 bases match TRBD1. The CDR3 runs 15 residues. Germline CDR1 MNHEY, CDR2 SMNVEV (reference sequence). Trimming cost V 3 bases and J 7 bases; bases outside gene matches: 7.

V and J are TRBV5-4 and TRBJ2-7, with TRBD2 matching over 14 bases. The trim removed 5 bases at V and 5 bases at J, leaving 6 bases unmatched. The CDR3 runs 15 residues. Germline CDR1 reads SGHNT; CDR2 reads YYREEE (reference sequence). The CDR3 is CASSSTSGGDNEQYF. The CDR3 nucleotides read TGTGCCAGCAGTTCGACTAGCGGGGGGGACAACGAGCAGTACTTC.